These 9 T cell receptor beta chains were all obtained from the same sample, sequenced in a study of T cell responses to AZD1222 COVID-19 vaccine. Using immunoSEQ multiplex PCR, the repertoire was profiled, and TCRdb retains in-frame clones only, with some absent. The sample contains approximately 140,000 clones, roughly 92% of which appear only once. The sample consisted of peripheral blood, taken on day 0 of AZD1222 vaccination. The receptors here all came from an adult in good health.

The chain couples TRBV27 to TRBJ1-4; 7 nucleotides line up with TRBD1. V was clipped by 1 base and J by 1 base; unmatched bases: 12. The CDR3 spans 19 residues. The germline V gene has CDR1 MNHEY and CDR2 SMNVEV (reference sequence). CDR3 sequence: CASSLFGTASLGTNEKLFF. The CDR3 coding sequence is TGTGCCAGCAGTTTATTCGGGACAGCCAGTTTAGGAACTAATGAAAAACTGTTTTTT.

The chain recombines TRBV19 with TRBJ2-7; 7 bases line up with TRBD1. Per the germline V gene, CDR1 is LNHDA and CDR2 is SQIVND (reference sequence). This CDR3 has 13 amino acids. J lost 2 bases, V lost 5 bases, and 3 bases had no gene match. The CDR3 sequence: CASSQGDAYEQYV. The CDR3 region has the DNA TGTGCCAGTAGTCAGGGGGACGCCTACGAGCAGTACGTC.

This clone has just a few counts. The rearrangement joins TRBV6-5 to TRBJ1-4; D remains ambiguous. The germline CDR1 and CDR2 sequences are MNHEY and SVGAGI. This CDR3 region has 14 residues. V lost 6 bases to trimming and J lost 8 bases, with 16 bases between them. The CDR3, as DNA: TGTGCCAGCAGGACGGACCGTCATCTCGAAAAACTGTTTTTT. Translation gives CASRTDRHLEKLFF.

This clone occurred a few times. V and J are TRBV10-3 and TRBJ1-6, with 11 bases lining up with TRBD1. The trim removed 3 bases at V and 10 bases at J, leaving 5 bases unmatched. The CDR3 length is 15 residues. CDR1 is ENHRY, CDR2 SYGVKD, per germline. The CDR3 region is CAISERTGGPSPLHF. The CDR3 nucleotides are TGTGCCATCAGTGAAAGGACAGGGGGCCCGTCACCCCTCCACTTT.

This clone was found once. The J gene is TRBJ1-4, the V gene TRBV5-1; 7 positions agree with TRBD1. V dropped 2 bases and J dropped 2; count of bases not matched to a gene: 3. The CDR3 extends over 15 amino acids. Germline-derived CDR1 and CDR2 are SGHRS and YFSETQ. The CDR3 DNA sequence: TGCGCCAGCAGCTTCGACAGGGCTACTAATGAAAAACTGTTTTTT. Protein product: CASSFDRATNEKLFF.

The chain recombines TRBV15 with TRBJ1-6, with D unclear. Trimming pared 1 base from V and 0 bases from J, leaving 13 bases between. The germline V gene encodes CDR1 LNHNV and CDR2 YYDKDF (reference sequence). This CDR3 region has 18 residues. The CDR3 spells CATSRGGGRSSYNSPLHF. The CDR3 nucleotides read TGTGCCACCAGCAGAGGTGGAGGGAGGAGCTCCTATAATTCACCCCTCCACTTT.

This clone showed up just once. The chain is built from TRBV2 and TRBJ1-2, with D possibly being TRBD1 (6 bases). Trimming removed 8 bases at V and 0 bases at J, with 25 bases between. CDR3 size: 18 residues. Germline V CDR1 and CDR2: SNHLY, FYNNEI. DNA of the CDR3: TGTGCCAGCCGGCACCCCGGCGAGACAGGAACAACTAACTATGGCTACACCTTC. It codes for CASRHPGETGTTNYGYTF.

This chain joins TRBV4-1 and TRBJ2-5, with 11 bases matching TRBD2. The germline V gene has CDR1 MGHRA and CDR2 YSYEKL. The CDR3 consists of 18 residues. With V trimmed by 2 bases and J by 5 bases, 13 bases remained unmatched. The CDR3 loop is CASSQRSGLAGGGETQYF. CDR3 sequence (DNA): TGCGCCAGCAGCCAAAGATCAGGACTAGCGGGTGGCGGGGAGACCCAGTACTTC.

About this clone: Other DNA sequences in this specimen translate into the identical CDR3. The chain employs TRBV12-3 or TRBV12-4 and TRBJ1-1; maybe TRBD1 (5 bases). The CDR3 runs 13 residues. V dropped 5 bases and J dropped 1 base, with 8 bases sitting between them. The DNA for the CDR3 is TGTGCCAGCAGTCTTCAGGGGAACACTGAAGCTTTCTTT. It yields the protein CASSLQGNTEAFF.